These 14 T cell receptor beta chains originate from one sample sequenced in a study of CD8 T cells in ankylosing spondylitis. MiXCR was run by TCRdb on the 5' RACE reads, yielding one entry per CDR3 protein. Of a few hundred thousand distinct CDR3 sequences in the sample, more than 9% were seen once. The source material was blood, either unsorted or a sorted T cell fraction (not recorded which). The receptor set was obtained from a female donor with ankylosing spondylitis or in good health (not recorded which).

This clonotype was counted ten times or more. This sequence joins TRBV5-1 and TRBJ2-5; possible D gene TRBD1, 5 bases. The V end lost 4 bases, the J end lost 0 bases, and 10 bases lay between the germline ends. This CDR3 comprises 14 residues. Germline V CDR1 and CDR2: SGHRS, YFSETQ. The CDR3 here is CASSVDTYQETQYF. The CDR3 DNA is TGCGCCAGCAGCGTGGACACATACCAAGAGACCCAGTACTTC.

This clonotype was counted ten times or more. The chain recombines TRBV5-1 with TRBJ2-3, with 15 bases lining up with TRBD2. Germline CDR1 is SGHRS and CDR2 is YFSETQ. The trim removed 3 bases at V and 10 bases at J, leaving 6 bases unmatched. This CDR3 contains 15 residues. The CDR3 spells CASSYLGLAGGAQYF. The CDR3 bases are TGCGCCAGCAGCTATCTGGGACTAGCGGGGGGAGCGCAGTATTTT.

At least ten counts were recorded for this clonotype. Here the CDR3 reads CSARDGSYSNQPQHF. CDR3 in DNA: TGCAGTGCTAGAGACGGGTCGTATAGCAATCAGCCCCAGCATTTT. The V call is TRBV20-1, the J call TRBJ1-5, with D uncertain. Germline loops: CDR1 DFQATT, CDR2 SNEGSKA (reference sequence). V was shortened by 0 bases and J by 0 bases, with 9 bases between the two germline ends. This CDR3 spans 15 amino acids.

This clonotype showed up just a few times. This rearrangement joins TRBV3-1 to TRBJ2-7, with 8 bases lining up with TRBD1. CDR3 length equals 15 residues. The junction had 5 bases not matched to a gene; V was cut back by 2 bases and J by 2 bases. Germline V lookup: CDR1 LGHDT, CDR2 YNNKEL (reference sequence). The CDR3 DNA sequence: TGTGCCAGCAGCCAAACTAGACAGGGGACCTACGAGCAGTACTTC. Its translation is CASSQTRQGTYEQYF.

This rearrangement joins TRBV5-1 to TRBJ1-5; a possible D gene is TRBD1 (6 bases). The CDR3 covers 14 residues. In germline, CDR1 is SGHRS, CDR2 YFSETQ. V was shortened by 4 bases and J by 6 bases, with 14 bases between the two germline ends. The CDR3, as DNA: TGCGCCAGCAGCGTCGACGGGGGGCGTCAGCCCCAGCATTTT. As protein: CASSVDGGRQPQHF.

Turning to this clonotype: This may be a read error: a much more frequent sequence differs by one nucleotide. V gene TRBV9 combines with J gene TRBJ1-2, with a tentative D call TRBD1 (6 bases). Per germline, CDR1 SGDLS and CDR2 YYNGEE. This CDR3 is built from 17 residues. Written as DNA, the CDR3 is TGTGCCAGCAGCGTATTGAATATGGTGGTACAGGGATATGGCTACCCCTTC. The encoded protein is CASSVLNMVVQGYGYPF.

In this sample, this clonotype turned up a few times. The V gene is TRBV7-2, the J gene TRBJ2-3; TRBD2 agrees at 7 bases. Germline V lookup: CDR1 SGHTA, CDR2 FQGNSA. This CDR3 contains 16 residues. With V trimmed by 5 bases and J by 0 bases, 8 bases remained unmatched. DNA of the CDR3: TGTGCCAGCAGCAGCAGGGTAGCGGGTAGCACAGATACGCAGTATTTT. Residues: CASSSRVAGSTDTQYF.

The V gene is TRBV4-3, the J gene TRBJ1-2, with D maybe TRBD1 (5 bases). The CDR3 length is 14 residues. The V and J ends lost 0 bases and 4 bases respectively, with 9 bases between them. CDR1 LGHNA and CDR2 YSLEER come from the germline V gene. CDR3 DNA: TGCGCCAGCAGCCAAGATTGGAGGGGCTATGGCTACACCTTC. Translating it yields CASSQDWRGYGYTF.

The chain couples TRBV28 to TRBJ1-5; TRBD1 is a possible D gene (6 bases). The CDR3 runs to 14 residues. Germline V lookup: CDR1 MDHEN, CDR2 SYDVKM. Trimming shortened V by 7 bases and J by 7 bases, and 17 bases separated the two germline ends. The CDR3, as DNA: TGTGCCAGCATTGTACAGGGCGGATGGCAGCCCCAGCATTTT. This translates into CASIVQGGWQPQHF.

The chain recombines TRBV10-3 with TRBJ1-4; tentative D call: TRBD1 (5 bases). With 11 bases removed from V and 0 bases from J, the gap between germline ends came to 13 bases. CDR1 is ENHRY, CDR2 SYGVKD, per germline. The CDR3 sequence is 14 residues long. The CDR3 DNA reads as TGTGCCGTTCAGAGAGGGGCAACTAATGAAAAACTGTTTTTT. It codes for CAVQRGATNEKLFF.

This clonotype was found many times. The V and J genes are TRBV29-1 and TRBJ2-7, with 12 positions matching TRBD2. Germline V CDR1 and CDR2: SQVTM, ANQGSEA. With V trimmed by 5 bases and J by 3 bases, 8 bases remained unmatched. The CDR3 contains 15 residues. CDR3 protein: CSVNPGTSGLYEQYF. CDR3 DNA sequence: TGCAGCGTTAACCCTGGGACTAGCGGGCTCTACGAGCAGTACTTC.

This clonotype was seen many times. The gene calls are TRBV20-1 and TRBJ2-3, with D uncertain. The length of the CDR3 is 11 residues. Deletions cut 2 bases from V and 5 bases from J, with 5 bases between. Germline CDR1 is DFQATT and CDR2 is SNEGSKA (reference sequence). CDR3 bases: TGCAGTGCTAGATACCGAGATACGCAGTATTTT. It translates to CSARYRDTQYF.

This chain joins TRBV30 and TRBJ1-5, with 8 bases that match TRBD1. V was clipped by 1 base and J by 3 bases; unmatched bases: 2. CDR3 size: 14 residues. The germline V gene has CDR1 GTSNPN and CDR2 SVGIG (reference sequence). The DNA for the CDR3 is TGTGCCTGGAGTGGGACAGGGTTCAATCAGCCCCAGCATTTT. Its protein product is CAWSGTGFNQPQHF.

This clonotype was counted at least ten times. The V gene is TRBV20-1, the J gene TRBJ2-3, with 10 bases lining up with TRBD2. The CDR3 extends over 16 amino acids. The V and J ends lost 6 bases and 0 bases, in that order; junction bases with no gene match: 9. Germline CDR1 DFQATT, CDR2 SNEGSKA (reference sequence). CDR3 coding DNA: TGCAGTGCCCCCCAAGCGGGGGGGATTAGCACAGATACGCAGTATTTT. It translates to CSAPQAGGISTDTQYF.